Here is one T cell receptor beta chain with its context. This clonotype was recorded many times. The antigen this receptor binds is unknown. No clone much larger than this one lies a single base away; base qualities are absent. This specimen comes from a study of regulatory T cells in long-lasting Graves disease (dated by TCRdb to the early 2020s). The study in broad terms: Antithyroid drugs had been taken for less than 3 months by newly diagnosed Graves' disease patients. A total of 33 samples underwent TCR sequencing: some 13 from persistent and around 20 from newly diagnosed Graves' disease patients. This study used TCR sequencing and RNA sequencing of peripheral blood to compare persistent Graves' disease patients against newly diagnosed Graves' disease patients. The study took place in China and was registered as a clinical trial.

The label giving this sample's time point can be read as: newly diagnosed GD, antithyroid drugs for less than 3 months. For both TCR sequencing and RNA sequencing, RNA was extracted from PBMCs using TRIzol. The diagnosis of Graves' disease was made according to American Thyroid Association guidelines. The patients came from an endocrinology department in Xi'an, China. Each patient gave 9 to 10 milliliters of peripheral blood, collected in an EDTA anticoagulant tube. Ficoll Paque Plus density gradient separation was used to isolate PBMCs, and no further T cell sorting was done. RNA quality was checked with an Agilent 2100 Bioanalyzer and agarose gel, and concentration with a NanoDrop 2000. From the cysteine through the phenylalanine, the CDR3 covers 11 amino acids. The entry retains the CDR3 DNA only, 33 bases that are in frame from base 1. The germline V gene gives CDR1 as SGHDN and CDR2 as FVKESK. V was cut back by 3 bases and J by 8 bases, leaving a gap of 8 bases between them.

Receptor amplification or capture employed multiplex PCR. The reads were generated on an Illumina HiSeq 4000. CDR3 regions were amplified by Arm-PCR with iRepertoire HTBI primers to construct TCR beta libraries. PCR products were gel purified before sequencing. The authors processed their data as follows. Across samples, about 63 TRBV and 15 or so TRBJ segments were identified and used for gene usage analysis of CDR3 amino acid clonotypes. COPE and FqMerger were used to merge the filtered high-quality paired reads into contigs. BLAST was used to align contigs to the IMGT TRBV, TRBD and TRBJ reference genes, and CDR3 was defined following IMGT. Any clonotype with a frequency above 0.1% was classified as a highly expanded clone. Shannon entropy served as the measure of repertoire diversity, while the Gini coefficient captured V-J evenness. A clonotype found in more than one individual was treated as public. TCRdb itself trimmed the public reads at Q25 with fastp, ran MiXCR and retained productive beta chains. Rows merge per CDR3 protein into single entries with the most common DNA and genes. The V and J calls reflect TCRdb's pipeline rather than the authors' work. Present in this sample are hundreds of thousands of distinct CDR3 sequences, about 16% of which were seen just once. Of the sample, more than 10% falls within the top ten clones.

Beyond this particular receptor, the publication reports: The authors acknowledged the small sample size as a limitation that may reduce accuracy. Because the primary lesion, thyroid tissue, could not be accessed, the study looked at peripheral blood alone. Only the TCR beta chain was sequenced and analyzed. Persistent Graves' disease patients showed lower TCR Shannon entropy and fewer highly expanded clones than newly diagnosed patients, suggesting clonal expansion. Patients with persistent disease shared more public clonotypes (fewer than 3,000) than newly diagnosed patients did (approximately 970). Persistent disease showed preferential use of TRBV28, TRBJ1-2 and TRBJ2-5, whereas newly diagnosed disease favored TRBV20-1 and TRBJ2-1.

These data were also filed under a second study, of T cells in Graves' hyperthyroidism and ophthalmopathy. The second study reports: Stable Graves' hyperthyroidism was defined as no progression to ophthalmopathy during 18 months of follow-up. The hyperthyroidism patients were between 18 and 65 years old and newly diagnosed, with a disease duration of less than 2 months. Exclusion was applied to patients with uncontrolled infections, other autoimmune diseases, pregnancy or lactation. Clinical symptoms, serum thyroxine and TRAb, thyroid ultrasound, and orbital computed tomography formed the basis for the diagnoses. The TCR CDR3 was subjected to a first round of RT-PCR using the HTBI primer set and the Qiagen OneStep RT-PCR kit. Blood samples also contained most of the expanded thyroid clonotypes (frequency above 0.001), which suggests that blood repertoires may reflect thyroid immune responses. A model built on a 13 V-J signature distinguished ophthalmopathy from stable hyperthyroidism, reaching about 88% sensitivity and 81.08% specificity in cross-validation and 80%/75% in testing. In validation, progression to ophthalmopathy was predicted by the model with 70.59% sensitivity and roughly 76% specificity, a median of about 6.4 months before onset. To identify TCR V-J signatures that set the groups apart, the researchers used a discovery cohort of about a hundred patients, made up of 40 to 45 with Graves' ophthalmopathy and 57 with stable Graves' hyperthyroidism. Whether ophthalmopathy could be predicted prospectively was tested in an independent validation cohort made up of 18 hyperthyroidism patients plus 17 patients who later progressed to ophthalmopathy. For training and testing, the 100 or so patients in the discovery cohort were randomly divided in a 7:3 ratio. In addition, the study compared T-cell repertoires in thyroid tissue and in blood from six Graves' hyperthyroidism patients. After sampling, hyperthyroidism patients received methimazole starting at 30 mg daily, and ophthalmopathy patients received high-dose intravenous methylprednisolone. Libraries were constructed in a second round of multiplex PCR, after which size selection and purification were carried out. Sequencing of the libraries was done on an Illumina HiSeq2000 using paired-end 100 bp reads. SOAPnuke was used to process the raw data, throwing out any read that contained adapters or uncalled bases, had a mean Phred below 15, or lacked an exact constant-primer or identifier match. COPE v1.2.5 was used to merge high-quality paired reads, and clonotypes were defined as unique nucleotide sequences. Clonotypes were aligned to IMGT TRBV, TRBD and TRBJ reference segments using MiTCR v1.1. Analysis was restricted to V-J combinations with a frequency above 0.0001, which covered about 99% of repertoires. A TCS score was defined as the ratio of F50 (clonal expansion) to E x V (chaos), with BLOSUM62-based TCRdist applied between CDR3 peptides within each V-J. Welch's t-statistics and random forest reduced roughly 500 V-J features to 13, which were used in a naive Bayes classifier (R e1071). No statistical method was used to fix the sample size in advance, and group allocation was not hidden from the investigators. According to the paper, TCR Vbeta CDR3 sequencing was carried out on approximately 140 peripheral blood samples, which came from approximately 41 ophthalmopathy, approximately 78 hyperthyroidism and roughly 17 progressor patients.

Sample: peripheral blood mononuclear cells (PBMCs), taken at new diagnosis, from a patient treated with antithyroid drugs. The TCR was taken from a man between 18 and 35 years old with Graves disease. Donor details come from another sample of the same person, matched by shared clones. Recombination linked TRBV14 to TRBJ2-7; the D gene cannot be named for sure. The CDR3 protein sequence reads: CASSHEQKQYF. The sequenced DNA is TGTGCCAGCAGCCATGAACAAAAGCAGTACTTC.